This T cell receptor beta chain was profiled in a study of blood T cell repertoires in COVID-19. Recruited during active infection, patients (from Seattle) were subsequently followed longitudinally. The CDR3 totals 16 residues. Germline V gene sequence: CDR1 SGHRS, CDR2 YFSETQ. The V segment lost 0 bases and the J segment 7 bases; nucleotides outside the gene matches: 10. Original processing notes: Quantification of nucleated cells was approximated via reference gene primer amplification. Produced via immunoSEQ multiplex PCR; TCRdb's table is partial and in-frame only. V and J calls and clone size come straight from that table; D and trimming were deduced from the DNA. The sample lists hundreds of thousands of clones; 87% were seen once.

Sequenced: peripheral blood. The sequence was obtained from a woman aged 50 to 60 with COVID-19, enrolled during active disease. The rearrangement uses TRBV5-1 and TRBJ2-5, with TRBD2 matching 9 bases. The CDR3 sequence is CASSLALAGRDGTQYF. CDR3 nucleotides: TGCGCCAGCAGCTTGGCGCTAGCGGGAAGGGACGGGACCCAGTACTTC.